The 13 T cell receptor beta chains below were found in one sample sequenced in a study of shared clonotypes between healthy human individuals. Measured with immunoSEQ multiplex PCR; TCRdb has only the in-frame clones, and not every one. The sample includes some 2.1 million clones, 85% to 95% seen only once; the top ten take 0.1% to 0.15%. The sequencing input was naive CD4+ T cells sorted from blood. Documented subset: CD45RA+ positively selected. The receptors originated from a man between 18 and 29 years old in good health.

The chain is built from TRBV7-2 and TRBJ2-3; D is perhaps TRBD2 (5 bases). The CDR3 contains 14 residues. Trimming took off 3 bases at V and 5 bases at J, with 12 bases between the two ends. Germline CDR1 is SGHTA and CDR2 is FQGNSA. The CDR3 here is CASSLRPGRDTQYF. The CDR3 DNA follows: TGTGCCAGCAGCTTGAGGCCGGGAAGAGATACGCAGTATTTT.

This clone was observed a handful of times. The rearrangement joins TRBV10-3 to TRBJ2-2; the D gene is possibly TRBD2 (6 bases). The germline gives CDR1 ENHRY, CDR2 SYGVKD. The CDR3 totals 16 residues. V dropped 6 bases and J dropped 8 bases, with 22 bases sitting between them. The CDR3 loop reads CAISGRGSSSGGELFF. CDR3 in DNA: TGTGCCATCAGCGGCCGGGGGTCGTCTTCGGGAGGGGAGCTGTTTTTT.

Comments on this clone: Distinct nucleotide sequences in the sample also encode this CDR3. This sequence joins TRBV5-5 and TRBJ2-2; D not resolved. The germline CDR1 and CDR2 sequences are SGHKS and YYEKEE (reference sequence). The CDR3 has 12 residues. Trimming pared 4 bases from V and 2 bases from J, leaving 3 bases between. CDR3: CASSRNTGELFF. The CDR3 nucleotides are TGTGCCAGCAGCCGTAACACCGGGGAGCTGTTTTTT.

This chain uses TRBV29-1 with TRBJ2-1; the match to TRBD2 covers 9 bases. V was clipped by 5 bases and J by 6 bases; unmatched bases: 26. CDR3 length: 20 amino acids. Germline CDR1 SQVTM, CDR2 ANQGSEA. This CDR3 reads CSVSPPLRPGLVSGSNEQFF. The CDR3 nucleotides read TGCAGCGTTTCACCCCCCTTGCGGCCCGGACTAGTTAGCGGGAGCAATGAGCAGTTCTTC.

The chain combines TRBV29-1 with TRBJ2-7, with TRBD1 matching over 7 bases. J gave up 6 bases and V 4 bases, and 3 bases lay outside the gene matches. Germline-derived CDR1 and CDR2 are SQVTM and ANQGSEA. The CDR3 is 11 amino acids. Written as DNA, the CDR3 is TGCAGCGTTGCGACAGGGATCGAGCAGTACTTC. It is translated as CSVATGIEQYF.

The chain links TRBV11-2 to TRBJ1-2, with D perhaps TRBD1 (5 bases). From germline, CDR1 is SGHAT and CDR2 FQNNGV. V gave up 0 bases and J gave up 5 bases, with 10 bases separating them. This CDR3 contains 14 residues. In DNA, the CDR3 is TGTGCCAGCAGCTTAGAAGGGGCAGGATATGGCTACACCTTC. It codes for CASSLEGAGYGYTF.

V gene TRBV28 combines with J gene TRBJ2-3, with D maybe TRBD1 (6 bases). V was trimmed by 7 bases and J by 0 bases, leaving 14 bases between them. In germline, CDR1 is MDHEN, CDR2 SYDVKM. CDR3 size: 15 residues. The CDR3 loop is CASTDRPPSTDTQYF. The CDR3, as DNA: TGTGCCAGCACCGACAGGCCTCCTAGCACAGATACGCAGTATTTT.

CDR3 nucleotide sequence: TGTGCCAGCAGCTTGCCTGACAATTCCGAGCAGTACTTC. Its protein is CASSLPDNSEQYF. The chain couples TRBV5-6 to TRBJ2-7, with unresolved D. Trimming removed 1 base at V and 6 bases at J, with 11 bases between. Germline-derived CDR1 and CDR2 are SGHDT and YYEEEE. The CDR3 is 13 residues long.

CDR3 protein: CATSLTSYNEQFF. The CDR3 DNA sequence: TGCGCCACAAGTCTAACCTCCTACAATGAGCAGTTCTTC. The rearrangement links TRBV10-1 to TRBJ2-1; D remains ambiguous. Germline V gene sequence: CDR1 WNHNN, CDR2 SYGVQD (reference sequence). Trimming pared 10 bases from V and 0 bases from J, leaving 10 bases between. The CDR3 has 13 residues.

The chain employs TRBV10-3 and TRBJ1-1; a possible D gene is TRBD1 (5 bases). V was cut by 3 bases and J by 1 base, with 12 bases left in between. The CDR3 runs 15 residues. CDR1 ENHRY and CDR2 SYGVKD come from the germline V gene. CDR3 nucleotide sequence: TGTGCCATCAGTGATCGACAGTCATCGAACACTGAAGCTTTCTTT. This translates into CAISDRQSSNTEAFF.

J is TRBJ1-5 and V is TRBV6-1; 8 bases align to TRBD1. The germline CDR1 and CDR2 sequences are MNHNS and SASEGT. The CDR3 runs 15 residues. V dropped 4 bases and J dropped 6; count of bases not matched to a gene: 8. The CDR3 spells CASSGRQGNTQPQHF. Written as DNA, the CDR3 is TGTGCCAGCAGTGGACGACAGGGGAACACTCAGCCCCAGCATTTT.

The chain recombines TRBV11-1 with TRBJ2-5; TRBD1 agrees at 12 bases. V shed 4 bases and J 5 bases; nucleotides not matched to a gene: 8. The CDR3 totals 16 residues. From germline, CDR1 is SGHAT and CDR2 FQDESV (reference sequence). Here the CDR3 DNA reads TGTGCCAGCAGCTCTACTGGGACAGGGGGCGGGGAGACCCAGTACTTC. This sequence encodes CASSSTGTGGGETQYF.

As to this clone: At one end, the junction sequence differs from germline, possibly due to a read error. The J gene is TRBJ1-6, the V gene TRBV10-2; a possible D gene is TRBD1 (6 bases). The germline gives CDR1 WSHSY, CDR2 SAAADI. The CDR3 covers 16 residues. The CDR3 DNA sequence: TGTGCCAGCAGACGACAGGCAAGCTCCTATAATTCACCCCTCCACTTT. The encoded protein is CASRRQASSYNSPLHF.